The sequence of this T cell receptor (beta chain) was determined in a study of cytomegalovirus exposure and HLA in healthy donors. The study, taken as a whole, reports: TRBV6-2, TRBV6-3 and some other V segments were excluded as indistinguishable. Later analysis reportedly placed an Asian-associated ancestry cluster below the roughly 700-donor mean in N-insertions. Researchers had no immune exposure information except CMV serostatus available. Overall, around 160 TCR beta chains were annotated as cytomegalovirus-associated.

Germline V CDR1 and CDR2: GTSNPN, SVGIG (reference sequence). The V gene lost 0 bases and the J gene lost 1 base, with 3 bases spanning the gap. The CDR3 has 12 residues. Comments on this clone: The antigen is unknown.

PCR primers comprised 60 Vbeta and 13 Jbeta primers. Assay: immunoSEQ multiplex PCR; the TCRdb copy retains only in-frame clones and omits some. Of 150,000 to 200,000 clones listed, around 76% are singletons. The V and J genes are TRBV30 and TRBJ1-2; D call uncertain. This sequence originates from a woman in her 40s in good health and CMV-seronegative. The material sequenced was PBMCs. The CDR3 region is CAWSVHNYGYTF. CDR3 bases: TGTGCCTGGAGTGTACATAACTATGGCTACACCTTC. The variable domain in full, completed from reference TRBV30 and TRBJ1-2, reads SQTIHQWPATLVQPVGSPLSLECTVEGTSNPNLYWYRQAAGRGLQLLFYSVGIGQISSEVPQNLSASRPQDRQFILSSKKLLLSDSGFYLCAWSVHNYGYTFGSGTRLTVV.